One and the same sample provided the 21 T cell receptor beta chains below, sequenced in a study of blood T cell repertoires in COVID-19. Assay used: immunoSEQ multiplex PCR; TCRdb lists only in-frame clones, some missing. The sample has about 59,000 clones, around 80% seen once. What was sequenced was peripheral blood. Receptor source: a woman between 65 and 79 years old with acute or convalescent COVID-19.

The V and J genes are TRBV10-3 and TRBJ1-2, with 8 nucleotides matching TRBD1. Germline loops: CDR1 ENHRY, CDR2 SYGVKD. V was pared by 0 bases and J by 5 bases, with 2 bases of the junction left unmatched. CDR3 length equals 14 residues. The chain's CDR3 is CAISESTGVYGYTF. CDR3 DNA: TGTGCCATCAGTGAGTCGACAGGGGTTTATGGCTACACCTTC.

The rearrangement links TRBV3-1 (or the pseudogene TRBV3-2) to TRBJ2-5, with D possibly matching TRBD2 (7 bases). The CDR3 sequence is 15 residues long. Germline V gives CDR1 LGHDT, CDR2 YNNKEL (reference sequence). V lost 1 base and J lost 5, with 14 bases in between. The CDR3 coding sequence is TGTGCCAGCAGCCAAGCTGGGCGGGGGCGTGAGACCCAGTACTTC. Encoded protein: CASSQAGRGRETQYF.

Notes on this clone: Other nucleotide sequences from this sample produce the same CDR3. The V call is TRBV9, the J call TRBJ2-5, with 10 bases that match TRBD2. In germline, CDR1 is SGDLS, CDR2 YYNGEE. There are 15 residues in the CDR3. V shed 0 bases and J 2 bases; nucleotides not matched to a gene: 1. The CDR3 spells CASSVGSGGQETQYF. In nucleotides, the CDR3 is TGTGCCAGCAGCGTAGGTAGCGGGGGGCAAGAGACCCAGTACTTC.

V usage is TRBV6-5 and J usage is TRBJ1-1, with 7 bases matching TRBD1. In germline, CDR1 is MNHEY, CDR2 SVGAGI. The CDR3 contains 14 residues. V lost 7 bases, J lost 1 base, and 6 bases stayed unmatched. The CDR3 coding sequence is TGTGCCAGCACGCACAGGGGAACGAACACTGAAGCTTTCTTT. It codes for CASTHRGTNTEAFF.

The CDR3 region is CASSLALASGDTQYF. CDR3 coding DNA: TGTGCCAGCAGCTTAGCGCTGGCTAGCGGGGATACGCAGTATTTT. The rearrangement uses TRBV11-1 and TRBJ2-3, with 8 bases matching TRBD2. The CDR3 is 15 residues long. V lost 0 bases, J lost 6 bases, and 5 bases stayed unmatched. The germline gives CDR1 SGHAT, CDR2 FQDESV (reference sequence).

This clone turned up a few times. V is TRBV7-3 and J is TRBJ2-1, with 9 bases that match TRBD2. Unmatched junction bases numbered 2, after V lost 5 bases and J lost 3 bases. The germline V gene encodes CDR1 SGHTA and CDR2 FQGTGA. CDR3 length: 14 amino acids. CDR3 sequence: CASSPSGVYNEQFF. Here the CDR3 DNA reads TGTGCCAGCAGCCCTAGCGGGGTCTACAATGAGCAGTTCTTC.

As DNA, the CDR3 is TGTGCCAGCAGGGATAACAGGGGTCCAGACTATGGCTACACCTTC. It codes for CASRDNRGPDYGYTF. The chain recombines TRBV9 with TRBJ1-2; TRBD1 matches at 7 bases. CDR1 and CDR2 (germline): SGDLS, YYNGEE. J lost 3 bases, V lost 5 bases, and 10 bases had no gene match. The CDR3 runs 15 residues. Supplemented by reference TRBV9 and TRBJ1-2, the full variable domain reads DSGVTQTPKHLITATGQRVTLRCSPRSGDLSVYWYQQSLDQGLQFLIQYYNGEERAKGNILERFSAQQFPDLHSELNLSSLELGDSALYFCASRDNRGPDYGYTFGSGTRLTVV.

The rearrangement uses TRBV30 and TRBJ2-3; TRBD2 matches at 7 bases. Per germline, CDR1 GTSNPN and CDR2 SVGIG (reference sequence). V dropped 0 bases and J dropped 7; count of bases not matched to a gene: 10. This CDR3 region has 15 residues. The CDR3 sequence: CAWSVERGGYNTQYF. CDR3 nucleotides: TGTGCCTGGAGTGTGGAGCGCGGGGGTTATAATACGCAGTATTTT.

This chain links TRBV9 with TRBJ1-3; D gene uncertain. Germline V gene sequence: CDR1 SGDLS, CDR2 YYNGEE. This CDR3 has 17 residues. Trimming left V 0 bases short and J 0 bases short, with 13 bases between. This CDR3 is CASSVEPGYPSGNTIYF. CDR3 bases: TGTGCCAGCAGCGTAGAACCAGGTTACCCCTCTGGAAACACCATATATTTT.

The rearrangement uses TRBV6-1 and TRBJ1-4; unclear D gene. The CDR3 length is 14 residues. From germline, CDR1 is MNHNS and CDR2 SASEGT. V lost 3 bases and J 8 bases, leaving 13 bases between the germline ends. The CDR3 DNA is TGTGCCAGCAGTGATTCCAGTCCCGGGGAAAAACTGTTTTTT. Its protein is CASSDSSPGEKLFF.

This rearrangement joins TRBV20-1 to TRBJ2-7; D is uncertain. Trimming shortened V by 4 bases and J by 5 bases, and 9 bases separated the two germline ends. The CDR3 covers 11 residues. Germline-derived CDR1 and CDR2 are DFQATT and SNEGSKA (reference sequence). The CDR3 loop is CSAISRDEQYF. The CDR3 DNA reads as TGCAGTGCTATTTCCCGGGACGAGCAGTACTTC.

Only a few counts were recorded for this clone. Other DNA sequences of this sample code for an identical CDR3. The chain recombines TRBV5-6 with TRBJ1-2; D is possibly TRBD1 (5 bases). Germline loops: CDR1 SGHDT, CDR2 YYEEEE. This CDR3 region has 14 residues. With 5 bases removed from V and 8 bases from J, the gap between germline ends came to 19 bases. The CDR3 reads CASRAALTGGGYTF. The CDR3 DNA follows: TGTGCCAGCAGGGCCGCATTGACGGGGGGGGGCTACACCTTC.

The rearrangement joins TRBV24-1 to TRBJ2-3; 8 positions match TRBD1. Germline lookup yields CDR1 KGHDR and CDR2 SFDVKD. This CDR3 has 16 residues. V dropped 2 bases and J dropped 4; count of bases not matched to a gene: 7. CDR3 region: CATSDWTGSHPDTQYF. The CDR3 DNA follows: TGTGCCACCAGTGATTGGACAGGGTCTCACCCAGATACGCAGTATTTT.

The rearrangement uses TRBV30 and TRBJ1-3; D unresolved. Germline V lookup: CDR1 GTSNPN, CDR2 SVGIG (reference sequence). The CDR3 contains 13 residues. Trimming removed 4 bases at V and 1 base at J, with 8 bases between. CDR3 in amino acids: CAWTQKSGNTIYF. The DNA for the CDR3 is TGTGCCTGGACCCAGAAATCTGGAAACACCATATATTTT.

The gene calls are TRBV6-1 and TRBJ1-3; TRBD1 matches at 9 bases. The V gene's germline CDR1 is MNHNS and CDR2 SASEGT. The CDR3 totals 17 residues. J was trimmed by 0 bases and V by 3 bases; bases with no gene match: 6. The CDR3 DNA sequence: TGTGCCAGCAGTGAGGGGACAGGGTCGATCTCTGGAAACACCATATATTTT. The encoded protein is CASSEGTGSISGNTIYF.

This chain connects TRBV6-2 or TRBV6-3 to TRBJ2-2; maybe TRBD2 (6 bases). The germline V and J ends were trimmed by 2 bases and 2 bases, with 12 bases remaining between them. Per the germline V gene, CDR1 is MNHEY and CDR2 is SVGEGT. The CDR3 runs to 16 residues. The CDR3 region is CASSYAGLLNTGELFF. The CDR3 coding sequence is TGTGCCAGCAGTTACGCGGGACTTCTAAACACCGGGGAGCTGTTTTTT.

J is TRBJ2-4 and V is TRBV30, with 7 bases matching TRBD1. Per the germline V gene, CDR1 is GTSNPN and CDR2 is SVGIG (reference sequence). The CDR3 runs to 15 residues. J was trimmed by 0 bases and V by 0 bases; bases with no gene match: 2. The CDR3 loop reads CAWSVGTEAKNIQYF. The DNA for the CDR3 is TGTGCCTGGAGTGTTGGGACAGAAGCCAAAAACATTCAGTACTTC.

The rearrangement joins TRBV30 to TRBJ1-5, with TRBD1 as a possible D gene (5 bases). The CDR3 extends over 13 amino acids. V was cut by 4 bases and J by 4 bases, with 11 bases left in between. The V gene's germline CDR1 is GTSNPN and CDR2 SVGIG (reference sequence). Here the CDR3 reads CAWKGRANQPQHF. Written as DNA, the CDR3 is TGTGCCTGGAAGGGCAGGGCAAATCAGCCCCAGCATTTT.

J is TRBJ1-6 and V is TRBV3-1 (or the pseudogene TRBV3-2); TRBD1 matches at 7 bases. Germline lookup yields CDR1 LGHDT and CDR2 YNNKEL (reference sequence). The V and J ends lost 1 base and 9 bases, in that order; junction bases with no gene match: 15. CDR3 size: 18 residues. CDR3 sequence reads: CASSQVVIRQGLRSPLHF. CDR3 DNA: TGTGCCAGCAGCCAAGTCGTGATAAGACAGGGTTTACGTTCACCCCTCCACTTT.

This rearrangement joins TRBV7-3 to TRBJ1-6; D ambiguous. This CDR3 spans 13 amino acids. With 3 bases removed from V and 3 bases from J, the gap between germline ends came to 3 bases. Looked up from germline, CDR1 is SGHTA and CDR2 is FQGTGA. The CDR3 DNA is TGTGCCAGCAGCTTGAGCTATAATTCACCCCTCCACTTT. Its translation is CASSLSYNSPLHF. Looking up the rest from reference TRBV7-3 and TRBJ1-6 gives the full variable domain: GAGVSQTPSNKVTEKGKYVELRCDPISGHTALYWYRQSLGQGPEFLIYFQGTGAADDSGLPNDRFFAVRPEGSVSTLKIQRTERGDSAVYLCASSLSYNSPLHFGNGTRLTVT.

The V call is TRBV27, the J call TRBJ1-2, with D uncertain. The germline CDR1 and CDR2 sequences are MNHEY and SMNVEV (reference sequence). V was shortened by 2 bases and J by 4 bases, with 11 bases between the two germline ends. The CDR3 is 14 residues long. For the CDR3, the DNA is TGTGCCAGCAGTTTAAAGCCCCTCTTCTATGGCTACACCTTC. Protein product: CASSLKPLFYGYTF.